The rows below give T cell receptor beta chains drawn from one sample of a study of T cell responses to AZD1222 COVID-19 vaccine. The data were produced by immunoSEQ multiplex PCR, yet TCRdb's version contains in-frame clones alone and is incomplete. This table holds around 150,000 clones, 94% found once. This material consisted of peripheral blood, taken on day 0 of AZD1222 vaccination. The receptor source for this set is an adult in good health. Each CDR3 is given with its conserved first and last residue. Fields, in order: D gene, clone size, V gene, J gene, CDR3 DNA, CDR3 protein. The D gene is left open where the match is weak. Expanded clones get a size class; other rows say once, few or many, or leave the size out.

D: -
size: -
V: TRBV2
J: TRBJ1-6
DNA: TGTGCCAGCATTGGGGACGGACGAAATTCACCCCTCCACTTT
CDR3: CASIGDGRNSPLHF

D: -
size: few
V: TRBV11-2
J: TRBJ1-6
DNA: TGTGCCAGCAGCTTAAGGCCGGGGTCACCCCTCCACTTT
CDR3: CASSLRPGSPLHF

D: -
size: -
V: TRBV7-3
J: TRBJ1-1
DNA: TGTGCCAGCAGCTTTCAGAGTATGAACACTGAAGCTTTCTTT
CDR3: CASSFQSMNTEAFF

D: -
size: -
V: TRBV7-8
J: TRBJ2-5
DNA: TGTGCCAGCAGCTCCGACATTAGTGAATGGGAGACCCAGTACTTC
CDR3: CASSSDISEWETQYF

D: TRBD1
size: -
V: TRBV2
J: TRBJ2-5
DNA: TGTGCCAGCAGTTCCGGGACAGGGCAAGAGACCCAGTACTTC
CDR3: CASSSGTGQETQYF

D: -
size: -
V: TRBV27
J: TRBJ1-1
DNA: TGTGCCAACCAGAGGGGGACTGAAGCTTTCTTT
CDR3: CANQRGTEAFF

D: -
size: -
V: TRBV2
J: TRBJ2-1
DNA: TGTGCCCCTTCAGGGCGGCCAAATGAGCAGTTCTTC
CDR3: CAPSGRPNEQFF

D: -
size: -
V: TRBV4-1
J: TRBJ2-2
DNA: TGCGCCAGCAGCCAAGTAGGACCCGGGTTCGGGGAGCTGTTTTTT
CDR3: CASSQVGPGFGELFF

D: -
size: once
V: TRBV19
J: TRBJ1-6
DNA: TGTGCCAGTAGTAAGATACAGGGCTTTTCCCTCCACTTT
CDR3: CASSKIQGFSLHF

D: -
size: -
V: TRBV14
J: TRBJ1-2
DNA: TGTGCCAGCAGCCCCTCTGTTTGGGGTTATGGCTACACCTTC
CDR3: CASSPSVWGYGYTF

D: -
size: -
V: TRBV5-5
J: TRBJ1-2
DNA: TGTGCCAGCAGCTTGTTGGCGACAGAGCTGGGTGGCTACACCTTC
CDR3: CASSLLATELGGYTF

D: -
size: -
V: TRBV11-3
J: TRBJ2-5
DNA: TGTGCCAGCAGCTTTTCCGGGGAAGAGACCCAGTACTTC
CDR3: CASSFSGEETQYF

D: TRBD1
size: -
V: TRBV19
J: TRBJ2-4
DNA: TGTGCCAGTGCGTCCGGACAGGGCCTCTCCGGGAAAAACATTCAGTACTTC
CDR3: CASASGQGLSGKNIQYF

D: TRBD1
size: -
V: TRBV27
J: TRBJ1-6
DNA: TGTGCCAGCAGTACGCTGACAGGGCTTGCAGGAGGGTCACCCCTCCACTTT
CDR3: CASSTLTGLAGGSPLHF

D: TRBD2
size: -
V: TRBV10-3
J: TRBJ2-3
DNA: TGTGCCATCAGTGAGATTCGCGGAGCGGGGGAGACAGATACGCAGTATTTT
CDR3: CAISEIRGAGETDTQYF

D: -
size: -
V: TRBV4-2
J: TRBJ1-3
DNA: TGTGCCAGCAGCCAAGGTTTCGGGCTAAACACCATATATTTT
CDR3: CASSQGFGLNTIYF

D: TRBD1
size: -
V: TRBV7-9
J: TRBJ1-5
DNA: TGTGCCAGCAGCCGAGGGGCGGGACAGGGGGCGAGACAGCCCCAGCATTTT
CDR3: CASSRGAGQGARQPQHF

D: TRBD1
size: -
V: TRBV29-1
J: TRBJ1-1
DNA: TGCAGCGTTGACACAGGGGGCTCGAACACTGAAGCTTTCTTT
CDR3: CSVDTGGSNTEAFF

D: TRBD1
size: -
V: TRBV2
J: TRBJ1-1
DNA: TGTGCCAGCAGGAAGGACAGGGTGAACACTGAAGCTTTCTTT
CDR3: CASRKDRVNTEAFF

D: TRBD1
size: -
V: TRBV14
J: TRBJ1-3
DNA: TGTGCCAGCAGCCTTCCTGGGACAGCCTCTGGAAACACCATATATTTT
CDR3: CASSLPGTASGNTIYF

D: TRBD1
size: -
V: TRBV4-1
J: TRBJ1-6
DNA: TGCGCCAGCAGCCAATCCGGGACAGCCTATAATTCACCCCTCCACTTT
CDR3: CASSQSGTAYNSPLHF

D: TRBD1
size: -
V: TRBV19
J: TRBJ1-2
DNA: TGTGCCAGTAACACCCTTCCCGGGACAGGCGATCATGGCTACACCTTC
CDR3: CASNTLPGTGDHGYTF

D: -
size: many
V: TRBV6-4
J: TRBJ2-2
DNA: TGTGCCAGCAGTGAAGGAGAGACCGGGGAGCTGTTTTTT
CDR3: CASSEGETGELFF

D: TRBD2
size: -
V: TRBV27
J: TRBJ2-1
DNA: TGTGCCAGCAGCCAGACTAGCGGGGGCTACAATGAGCAGTTCTTC
CDR3: CASSQTSGGYNEQFF

D: -
size: -
V: TRBV3-1/TRBV3-2
J: TRBJ1-6
DNA: TGTGCCAGCACCCACGGAGGGGCCCTCCACTTT
CDR3: CASTHGGALHF

D: TRBD2
size: -
V: TRBV10-3
J: TRBJ2-5
DNA: TGTGCCATCAGGACTAGCGGGGGGGCAGGAGAGACCCAGTACTTC
CDR3: CAIRTSGGAGETQYF

D: -
size: -
V: TRBV28
J: TRBJ1-4
DNA: TGTGCCAGCAGTTCGGCTGGCAGGAATAATGAAAAACTGTTTTTT
CDR3: CASSSAGRNNEKLFF

D: TRBD1
size: -
V: TRBV7-8
J: TRBJ1-5
DNA: TGTGCCAGCAGCTCCCAGGGGGCGCGGCGAGATCAGCCCCAGCATTTT
CDR3: CASSSQGARRDQPQHF

D: -
size: once
V: TRBV6-2/TRBV6-3
J: TRBJ2-2
DNA: TGTGCCAGCAGTTACTGGAACACCGGGGAGCTGTTTTTT
CDR3: CASSYWNTGELFF

D: -
size: once
V: TRBV11-2
J: TRBJ1-4
DNA: TGTGCCAGCAGCTTCCTAGGGGTAGGGGAAAAACTGTTTTTT
CDR3: CASSFLGVGEKLFF

D: -
size: -
V: TRBV19
J: TRBJ1-1
DNA: TGTGCCAGTAGTAATGACAGACTGAACACTGAAGCTTTCTTT
CDR3: CASSNDRLNTEAFF